This TCR beta chain was identified during a study of vaccination and CD4 T cells after COVID-19. Study-level information: The study enrolled six male and four female convalescents, two of whom were Hispanic.

The CDR3 has 15 amino acids. V trimming: 5 bases; J trimming: 7 bases; junction bases outside the gene matches: 13. CDR1 LNHDA and CDR2 SQIVND come from the germline V gene (reference sequence). Scientists ran DNA taken from cultured CD4+ T cells through the Oncomine TCR Beta short-read assay for sequencing. TCRdb analysed the PCR reads with MiXCR anew, one entry per CDR3 protein. The repertoire holds around 19,000 distinct CDR3 sequences, about 50% seen once, with 6.5% to 8.5% in the top ten. The study's findings and limits: The great majority, 304 of 307 vaccine-specific clones, proved spike mono-reactive in convalescent patients.

Only a few counts were recorded for this clonotype. Its antigen is undetermined. The sample's treatment: approximately nine-day PBMC culture with coronavirus spike peptide pools or control peptides (ViraFEST assay). The chain links TRBV19 to TRBJ1-2; 7 bases fit TRBD1. The specimen sequenced was CD4+ T cells from blood, cultured in vitro. The sequence was obtained from a human donor who had recovered from COVID-19. CDR3 nucleotide sequence: TGTGCCAGTAGTTTACCGGGACAGCGAAGGACTGGCTACACCTTC. This translates into CASSLPGQRRTGYTF.